This T cell receptor (beta chain) was identified during a study of CD8 T cells in ankylosing spondylitis (dated by TCRdb to about 2017). Context from the whole study: T cell receptor beta repertoires were profiled in healthy donors and ankylosing spondylitis patients so that disease-linked TCR variants could be found. The full study cohort comprised some 27 ankylosing spondylitis patients and about 110 healthy donors. Peripheral blood was sampled, and synovial fluid was also collected from ankylosing spondylitis patients. What the research found in general, with its limitations: Some TCR beta motif variants had previously been reported in synovial fluid and blood of reactive arthritis patients, which suggested common disease-initiation mechanisms. A TCR beta motif made up of several highly homologous amino acid variants appeared to be characteristic of blood from ankylosing spondylitis patients. The disease-linked clones were reported as significantly enriched in matched synovial fluid samples from ankylosing spondylitis patients. In peripheral blood, the disease-linked clones were found at relatively low frequencies and had a CD8+ phenotype.

As for this clonotype: It lacks a known antigen. No qualities accompany the bases; no much larger clone lies one base away.

Data came from an Illumina HiSeq 2500. TCR beta libraries were prepared by quantitative 5'-RACE with molecular barcodes. Per the source publication's procedure: A new computational method based on a probabilistic model of VDJ rearrangement was used to identify disease-linked TCR variants. TCRdb reworked the public reads: Q25 trimming with fastp, MiXCR clone assembly, productive beta chains retained. Rows are unified per CDR3 protein, each entry keeping the most common DNA and genes. The authors' filters were not applied to this entry. The sample contains roughly 120,000 distinct CDR3 sequences, roughly an eighth of them found a single time. Of the sample, about 2.7% is held by the ten largest clones. The material sequenced was blood, either unsorted or a sorted T cell fraction (not recorded which). The clonotype originates from a female donor with ankylosing spondylitis or in good health (not recorded which).

In nucleotides, the sequence is TGTGCCAGCAGATCTACCGGGACTAGCGGTCTTGAGCAGTACTTC. Translation gives CASRSTGTSGLEQYF. The V and J genes are TRBV27 and TRBJ2-7, with 11 bases aligning to TRBD2. Trimming accounts for 6 bases at V and 7 bases at J, while the number of junction bases matched to no gene is 11. The CDR3 sequence holds 15 residues, the cysteine and phenylalanine included. Here the CDR3 DNA is all that survives: 45 bases in frame from base 1. CDR1 is given as MNHEY and CDR2 as SMNVEV, both from the germline V gene (reference sequence).